The T cell receptor beta chain under discussion was sequenced for a study of T cell responses to AZD1222 COVID-19 vaccine. Profiled with immunoSEQ multiplex PCR; TCRdb holds only in-frame clones, not every one. The table lists approximately 150,000 clones, 85% to 95% of them singletons, with over 0.8% in the top ten. The source is an adult in good health. The sample consisted of peripheral blood, taken on day 0 of AZD1222 vaccination.

The CDR3 nucleotides are TGTGCCAGCAGCTTCGAGCGGACCGCAACTAATGAAAAACTGTTTTTT. Amino acids: CASSFERTATNEKLFF. This chain links TRBV5-5 with TRBJ1-4, with D uncertain. Trimming removed 2 bases from V and 0 bases from J, with 11 bases in between. This CDR3 region has 16 residues. Germline V CDR1 and CDR2: SGHKS, YYEKEE (reference sequence).